This T cell receptor beta chain was sequenced during a study of cytomegalovirus exposure and HLA in healthy donors. The PCR had 60 Vbeta and 13 Jbeta primers. Measured with immunoSEQ multiplex PCR; TCRdb has only the in-frame clones, and not every one. Here the sample spans about 150,000 clones, approximately 69% being singletons. The CDR3 runs 14 residues. Per germline, CDR1 LNHDA and CDR2 SQIVND (reference sequence). Trimming took 7 bases from V and 1 from J; bases not matched to a gene: 4. This sequence joins TRBV19 and TRBJ2-3; 8 bases match TRBD2. This TCR came from a man aged 25-45 years in good health and CMV-seronegative. Sequencing was done on a sample of PBMCs. In DNA, the CDR3 is TGTGCCAGTATCGGGGGGGCAGGCACAGATACGCAGTATTTT. It codes for CASIGGAGTDTQYF.